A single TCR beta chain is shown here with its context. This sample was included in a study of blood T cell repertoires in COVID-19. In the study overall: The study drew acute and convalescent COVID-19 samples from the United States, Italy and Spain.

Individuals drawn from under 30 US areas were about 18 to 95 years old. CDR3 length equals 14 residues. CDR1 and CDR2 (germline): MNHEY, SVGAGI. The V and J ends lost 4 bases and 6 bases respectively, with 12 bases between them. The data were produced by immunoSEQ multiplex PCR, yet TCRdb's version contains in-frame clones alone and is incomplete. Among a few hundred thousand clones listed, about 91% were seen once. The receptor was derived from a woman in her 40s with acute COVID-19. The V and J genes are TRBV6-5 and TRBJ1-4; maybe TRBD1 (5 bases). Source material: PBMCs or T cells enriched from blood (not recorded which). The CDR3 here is CASSSFDRYEKLFF. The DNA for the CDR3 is TGTGCCAGCAGTTCTTTCGACAGATATGAAAAACTGTTTTTT.